A selection of T cell receptor beta chains follows, all from one sample in a study of T cell responses to AZD1222 COVID-19 vaccine. Profiled with immunoSEQ multiplex PCR; TCRdb holds only in-frame clones, not every one. The sample contains approximately 200,000 clones, about 93% of which appear only once. The material sequenced was peripheral blood, taken 28 days after the second AZD1222 dose. These receptors all stem from an adult who received the AZD1222 COVID-19 vaccine. Both conserved end residues are part of each CDR3. The D gene is left open where the match is weak. Expanded clones get a size class; other rows say once, few or many, or leave the size out.

J gene,D gene,clone size,V gene,CDR3 DNA,CDR3 protein
TRBJ2-7,NA,NA,TRBV19,TGTGCCAGTAGTATAGACTCTAGGAGCTCCTACGAGCAGTACTTC,CASSIDSRSSYEQYF
TRBJ2-7,TRBD1,NA,TRBV28,TGTGCCAGCAGGCCGGGACAGACCCTCTACGAGCAGTACTTC,CASRPGQTLYEQYF
TRBJ1-1,NA,NA,TRBV27,TGTGCCAGCAGTTTACCCTGGGGAGAAGCTTTCTTT,CASSLPWGEAFF
TRBJ1-1,NA,NA,TRBV7-9,TGTGCCAGCAGCTTAAGGGGGACCGAAGCTTTCTTT,CASSLRGTEAFF
TRBJ2-1,NA,NA,TRBV6-5,TGTGCCAGCAGTTTCACCGCTGGGGGGCAGTTCTTC,CASSFTAGGQFF
TRBJ1-3,TRBD1,NA,TRBV10-3,TGTGCCATCAGTGAGGGGACAGGTTCTGGAAACACCATATATTTT,CAISEGTGSGNTIYF
TRBJ1-5,TRBD1,NA,TRBV4-3,TGCGCCAGCAGCCAACCACAGGGGCGTAATCAGCCCCAGCATTTT,CASSQPQGRNQPQHF
TRBJ2-3,NA,NA,TRBV12-5,TGTGCTAGTGGTTTTAACTGGGCCACAGATACGCAGTATTTT,CASGFNWATDTQYF
TRBJ1-1,TRBD1,NA,TRBV19,TGTGCCAGTACAGGACAGGGGTGGACGAACACTGAAGCTTTCTTT,CASTGQGWTNTEAFF
TRBJ2-5,NA,NA,TRBV7-6,TGTGCCAGCAGCCCCCAACCTCGACGGACCCAAGAGACCCAGTACTTC,CASSPQPRRTQETQYF
TRBJ2-7,TRBD2,NA,TRBV19,TGTGCCAGTAGTCCACGGGGGGGGACCTACGAGCAGTACTTC,CASSPRGGTYEQYF
TRBJ1-1,NA,NA,TRBV9,TGTGCCAGCAACCCCGGGACAATGAACACTGAAGCTTTCTTT,CASNPGTMNTEAFF
TRBJ2-5,NA,few,TRBV5-1,TGCGCCAGCAGCTTGACCGAGCAAGAGACCCAGTACTTC,CASSLTEQETQYF
TRBJ1-2,TRBD1,NA,TRBV13,TGTGCCAGCAGCACTAAAACGTACGGGGGACAGGGCCCCTATGGCTACACCTTC,CASSTKTYGGQGPYGYTF
TRBJ2-5,TRBD2,NA,TRBV9,TGTGCCAGCAGCCCCAACCCTGGACTAGCGGCACAAGAGACCCAGTACTTC,CASSPNPGLAAQETQYF
TRBJ1-3,NA,NA,TRBV27,TGTGCCAGCAGTTTGAGGGGCGACGGAAACACCATATATTTT,CASSLRGDGNTIYF
TRBJ2-3,TRBD2,NA,TRBV7-9,TGTGCCAGCAGCTTCAAAAGGACTAGCGGGGCCAGGAAGCAGTATTTT,CASSFKRTSGARKQYF
TRBJ1-2,NA,NA,TRBV2,TGTGCCAGCAGATATCAGGGTCTGGACGGCTACACCTTC,CASRYQGLDGYTF
TRBJ1-2,TRBD1,NA,TRBV18,TGTGCCAGCTCTCTCTCTACAGGGGGCGTCTATGGCTACACCTTC,CASSLSTGGVYGYTF
TRBJ1-2,NA,NA,TRBV6-5,TGTGCCAGCAGTTACTCAACTAACAGGGATGGCTACACCTTC,CASSYSTNRDGYTF
TRBJ1-1,NA,NA,TRBV7-3,TGTGCCAGCAGCTTAACGAGGGGCTTGGGCACTGAAGCTTTCTTT,CASSLTRGLGTEAFF
TRBJ2-7,NA,NA,TRBV29-1,TGCAGCGCCGTCCCCGGAAACTACGAGCAGTACTTC,CSAVPGNYEQYF
TRBJ1-6,TRBD1,NA,TRBV5-6,TGTGCCAGCAGCTTGGGACAGGGGGGAGTCTCACCCCTCCACTTT,CASSLGQGGVSPLHF
TRBJ2-7,NA,NA,TRBV3-1/TRBV3-2,TGTGCCAGCAGCCAGACGGTGGTGCTTGGCACCGAGCAGTACTTC,CASSQTVVLGTEQYF
TRBJ1-2,NA,NA,TRBV9,TGTGCCAGCAGCGGCCACCGTCTCGGGAACTATGGCTACACCTTC,CASSGHRLGNYGYTF
TRBJ1-1,NA,NA,TRBV29-1,TGCAGCGTTCCATGGGGGAACACTGAAGCTTTCTTT,CSVPWGNTEAFF
TRBJ2-7,TRBD1,NA,TRBV9,TGTGCCAGCAGCCCAACAGGGGGCGGTTACGAGCAGTACTTC,CASSPTGGGYEQYF
TRBJ1-6,TRBD1,NA,TRBV3-1/TRBV3-2,TGTGCCAGCAGCCAAGTCGGACAGGGGCATTCACCCCTCCACTTT,CASSQVGQGHSPLHF
TRBJ1-4,TRBD1,NA,TRBV2,TGTGCCAGCAGTGAGCTGGGACAGGGGGCCTCTAAACTGTTTTTT,CASSELGQGASKLFF